Listed here are 32 T cell receptor beta chains from one sample, sequenced in a study of early T cells in non-severe SARS-CoV-2 infection. One entry per CDR3 protein results from TCRdb running MiXCR on the 5' RACE reads. Among 55,000 to 75,000 distinct CDR3 sequences listed, 10% to 15% were seen once. Sequenced sample: whole blood. These receptor sequences come from an adult who was a healthcare worker with PCR-confirmed SARS-CoV-2 infection or an uninfected control (not recorded which).

This clonotype has more than one count but fewer than ten. CDR3 nucleotides: TGTGCCAGCAGCTTAGGGGGGATGGCTTTCTTT. It specifies CASSLGGMAFF. J is TRBJ1-1 and V is TRBV7-3, with D maybe TRBD1 (5 bases). Germline V gene data show CDR1 as SGHTA and CDR2 as FQGTGA. This CDR3 has 11 residues. V was trimmed by 2 bases and J by 11 bases, leaving 9 bases between them.

This rearrangement joins TRBV20-1 to TRBJ2-1; weak D call: TRBD2 (7 bases). CDR1 DFQATT and CDR2 SNEGSKA come from the germline V gene (reference sequence). V lost 3 bases and J lost 7, with 13 bases in between. CDR3 size: 13 residues. The CDR3 protein is CSASGGLGNEQFF. DNA for the CDR3: TGCAGTGCTAGCGGGGGGCTTGGAAATGAGCAGTTCTTC.

This clonotype was recorded only once. The chain carries TRBV3-1 and TRBJ2-7, with D perhaps TRBD1 (6 bases). Trimming removed 4 bases at V and 4 bases at J, with 8 bases between. Germline V gene data show CDR1 as LGHDT and CDR2 as YNNKEL (reference sequence). The CDR3 contains 12 residues. CDR3 nucleotide sequence: TGTGCCAGCAGCCGACAGGTTTACGAGCAGTACTTC. This codes for CASSRQVYEQYF.

This clonotype was picked up many times. The chain couples TRBV20-1 to TRBJ2-7; D is perhaps TRBD1 (6 bases). Germline V gives CDR1 DFQATT, CDR2 SNEGSKA (reference sequence). Trimming pared 4 bases from V and 5 bases from J, leaving 21 bases between. CDR3 size: 15 residues. The CDR3 sequence: CSATRAGQFGDEQYF. The CDR3 region has the DNA TGCAGTGCTACCCGAGCTGGACAGTTTGGCGACGAGCAGTACTTC.

On this clonotype itself: Since a much larger clone is just one base distant, this may be a read error. The chain's CDR3 is CAGSFGQANTEAFF. In DNA, the CDR3 is TGTGCCGGCAGCTTTGGACAGGCGAACACTGAAGCTTTCTTT. This chain uses TRBV11-1 with TRBJ1-1; 7 bases are shared with TRBD1. CDR3 length equals 14 residues. Germline V gives CDR1 SGHAT, CDR2 FQDESV (reference sequence).

At least ten counts were recorded for this clonotype. The V and J genes are TRBV11-2 and TRBJ2-7; D remains ambiguous. The V and J ends lost 2 bases and 5 bases respectively, with 10 bases between them. The CDR3 is 13 amino acids. The germline CDR1 and CDR2 sequences are SGHAT and FQNNGV. The CDR3 reads CASSLIVSHEQYF. In nucleotides, the CDR3 is TGTGCCAGCAGCTTAATAGTGTCCCACGAGCAGTACTTC.

This clonotype was counted a few times. The genes are TRBV29-1 and TRBJ2-5, with a possible D match to TRBD2 (6 bases). Germline CDR1 is SQVTM and CDR2 is ANQGSEA. The ends were cut back, 7 bases at V and 0 bases at J, with 18 bases in the middle. The CDR3 loop spans 15 amino acids. The DNA of the CDR3 is TGCAGCGCCCTTGGTGGGGGACTGTACCAAGAGACCCAGTACTTC. Amino acids: CSALGGGLYQETQYF.

This chain joins TRBV5-1 and TRBJ2-7; a weak D match, TRBD2 (6 bases). The germline gives CDR1 SGHRS, CDR2 YFSETQ. The CDR3 has 16 residues. V lost 1 base to trimming and J lost 6 bases, with 20 bases between them. Written as DNA, the CDR3 is TGCGCCAGCAGCTTGTACGAGCCGGGGGAGCCCCGCGAGCAGTACTTC. Translated: CASSLYEPGEPREQYF.

This clonotype was counted a few times. The V gene is TRBV29-1, the J gene TRBJ1-1, with D tentatively TRBD1 (5 bases). Trimming removed 6 bases at V and 11 bases at J, with 19 bases between. The CDR3 totals 12 residues. From germline, CDR1 is SQVTM and CDR2 ANQGSEA. The CDR3 region has the DNA TGCAGCGTAGTACGGGACGGCCTATGGGCTTTCTTT. Translation: CSVVRDGLWAFF.

The CDR3 loop is CASSQEFTDTQYF. The CDR3 DNA reads as TGTGCCAGCAGCCAAGAATTCACCGATACGCAGTATTTT. The V and J genes are TRBV4-2 and TRBJ2-3, with D hard to call. Trimming shortened V by 0 bases and J by 6 bases, and 7 bases separated the two germline ends. CDR3 length: 13 residues. Germline assignment: CDR1 LGHNA and CDR2 YNFKEQ.

CDR3 nucleotides: TGCGCCAGCAGCCAAGACAGGATCAGCTCCTACGAGCAGTACTTC. Translating it yields CASSQDRISSYEQYF. V usage is TRBV4-3 and J usage is TRBJ2-7; unclear D gene. Trimming shortened V by 0 bases and J by 0 bases, and 9 bases separated the two germline ends. CDR1 and CDR2 from the germline V gene are LGHNA and YSLEER. The CDR3 covers 15 residues.

Only a few counts were recorded for this clonotype. This rearrangement joins TRBV29-1 to TRBJ1-1; D not resolved. The germline V gene has CDR1 SQVTM and CDR2 ANQGSEA. The CDR3 sequence is 11 residues long. V shed 6 bases and J shed 2 bases, with 7 bases lying between them. This CDR3 reads CSVYTNTEAFF. CDR3 in DNA: TGCAGCGTATATACCAACACTGAAGCTTTCTTT.

This clonotype was counted many times. V is TRBV2 and J is TRBJ2-3; 13 nucleotides line up with TRBD2. The CDR3 is 20 residues long. The V segment lost 6 bases and the J segment 0 bases; nucleotides outside the gene matches: 15. Germline-derived CDR1 and CDR2 are SNHLY and FYNNEI. CDR3 DNA: TGTGCCAGCAGCTACCCGACTAGCGGGGGGCCGTCTTCTAGCACAGATACGCAGTATTTT. Protein sequence: CASSYPTSGGPSSSTDTQYF.

CDR3: CASSLGRHSNYGYTF. The DNA for the CDR3 is TGTGCCAGCAGCTTAGGGCGACACAGTAACTATGGCTACACCTTC. The rearrangement joins TRBV11-2 to TRBJ1-2; no clear D gene. The germline V gene has CDR1 SGHAT and CDR2 FQNNGV. This CDR3 region has 15 residues. The V end lost 1 base, the J end lost 1 base, and 10 bases lay between the germline ends.

The table lists this clonotype with many counts. The chain carries TRBV12-3 or TRBV12-4 and TRBJ2-2, with a weak D call TRBD2 (5 bases). Trimming shortened V by 2 bases and J by 6 bases, and 10 bases separated the two germline ends. The CDR3 extends over 14 amino acids. This CDR3 reads CASSLIGVPGELFF. The CDR3 nucleotides are TGTGCCAGCAGTTTAATCGGGGTCCCCGGGGAGCTGTTTTTT.

By proportion, this clonotype is medium-sized. The chain carries TRBV20-1 and TRBJ2-7; 11 nucleotides agree with TRBD2. Looked up from germline, CDR1 is DFQATT and CDR2 is SNEGSKA (reference sequence). The CDR3 spans 14 residues. J gave up 5 bases and V 2 bases, and 5 bases lay outside the gene matches. In DNA form, the CDR3 reads TGCAGTGCTAGATCTAGCGGGGGGTTCCACGAGCAGTACTTC. Its translation: CSARSSGGFHEQYF.

This chain connects TRBV6-2 or TRBV6-3 to TRBJ2-1, with 9 bases lining up with TRBD2. V shed 6 bases and J 6 bases; nucleotides not matched to a gene: 9. Per germline, CDR1 MNHEY and CDR2 SVGEGT. The CDR3 sequence is 15 residues long. The CDR3, as DNA: TGTGCCAGCAGGCAGTCCGGCGGGGGGGCCAATGAGCAGTTCTTC. Residues: CASRQSGGGANEQFF.

The chain uses TRBV5-4 and TRBJ2-1; TRBD2 matches at 9 bases. V shed 3 bases, J shed 9 bases, and the junction held 10 bases outside the gene matches. Germline CDR1 and CDR2: SGHNT and YYREEE (reference sequence). This CDR3 comprises 15 residues. The CDR3 loop is CASSWLSGGISEQFF. The CDR3 nucleotides are TGTGCCAGCAGCTGGCTCAGCGGGGGGATCTCTGAGCAGTTCTTC.

Many counts were recorded for this clonotype. CDR3 sequence reads: CASSSRDINSPLHF. The CDR3 DNA reads as TGTGCCAGCAGCAGCCGGGACATAAATTCACCCCTCCACTTT. The chain links TRBV5-4 to TRBJ1-6; possible D gene TRBD1, 6 bases. This CDR3 spans 14 amino acids. Germline V CDR1 and CDR2: SGHNT, YYREEE (reference sequence). V gave up 4 bases and J gave up 7 bases, with 12 bases separating them.

This clonotype was counted many times. Written as DNA, the CDR3 is TGTGCCAGCAGACAGACGGGAATTAGCAACTATGGCTACACCTTC. It yields the protein CASRQTGISNYGYTF. The chain employs TRBV12-3 or TRBV12-4 and TRBJ1-2; no clear D gene. This CDR3 contains 15 residues. The ends were cut back, 6 bases at V and 2 bases at J, with 16 bases in the middle.

This clonotype came up a few times. This chain joins TRBV20-1 and TRBJ2-7; D possibly corresponds to TRBD1 (6 bases). Trimming stripped 2 bases from V and 3 bases from J, with 8 bases between. The CDR3 has 12 residues. The germline V gene encodes CDR1 DFQATT and CDR2 SNEGSKA (reference sequence). The CDR3 sequence is CSARRDNYEQYF. Here the CDR3 DNA reads TGCAGTGCTAGAAGGGACAACTACGAGCAGTACTTC.

A few counts support this clonotype. This rearrangement joins TRBV30 to TRBJ1-1; no clear D gene. Germline lookup yields CDR1 GTSNPN and CDR2 SVGIG (reference sequence). V lost 7 bases and J 6 bases, leaving 12 bases between the germline ends. The length of the CDR3 is 11 residues. CDR3 in amino acids: CAYITVPEAFF. The CDR3 DNA reads TGTGCCTATATCACCGTCCCTGAAGCTTTCTTT.

In its sample, this clonotype was seen many times. The chain carries TRBV7-9 and TRBJ2-5, with TRBD2 identical over 7 bases. The trim removed 5 bases at V and 0 bases at J, leaving 9 bases unmatched. Germline values: CDR1 SEHNR, CDR2 FQNEAQ (reference sequence). The CDR3 loop spans 16 amino acids. Here the CDR3 DNA reads TGTGCCAGCAGCCCGCGCCCGAGCGGGGACCAAGAGACCCAGTACTTC. Translation: CASSPRPSGDQETQYF.

Only a few counts were recorded for this clonotype. This rearrangement joins TRBV30 to TRBJ2-7; weak D call: TRBD1 (6 bases). CDR3 length equals 11 residues. Deletions cut 1 base from V and 6 bases from J, with 7 bases between. Germline V gives CDR1 GTSNPN, CDR2 SVGIG (reference sequence). CDR3 nucleotide sequence: TGTGCCTGGAGTGAAGGGGGCGAGCAGTACTTC. Its protein is CAWSEGGEQYF.

In its sample, this clonotype was seen many times. This rearrangement joins TRBV28 to TRBJ2-5, with D tentatively TRBD2 (5 bases). V was trimmed by 6 bases and J by 4 bases, leaving 18 bases between them. The CDR3 sequence is 15 residues long. The germline CDR1 and CDR2 sequences are MDHEN and SYDVKM. CDR3 nucleotide sequence: TGTGCCAGCAGAGCCTTAGCGACCGGCCTAGAGACCCAGTACTTC. It translates to CASRALATGLETQYF.

There are many counts of this clonotype. This chain joins TRBV6-6 and TRBJ1-1; weak D call: TRBD1 (5 bases). The length of the CDR3 is 14 residues. CDR1 MNHNY and CDR2 SVGAGI come from the germline V gene (reference sequence). Trimming removed 2 bases from V and 5 bases from J, with 12 bases in between. The CDR3 sequence is CASSYEVGGTEAFF. The CDR3 DNA follows: TGTGCCAGCAGTTACGAGGTTGGGGGGACTGAAGCTTTCTTT.

This sequence joins TRBV5-4 and TRBJ1-1; D not certain. V lost 4 bases and J lost 2, with 6 bases in between. The germline V gene encodes CDR1 SGHNT and CDR2 YYREEE (reference sequence). The CDR3 length is 12 residues. The CDR3 nucleotides are TGTGCCAGCAGCCAAGCTAACACTGAAGCTTTCTTT. Protein sequence: CASSQANTEAFF.

This clonotype was picked up a small number of times. The chain couples TRBV5-4 to TRBJ1-2; the D gene is possibly TRBD1 (6 bases). CDR1 and CDR2 (germline): SGHNT, YYREEE (reference sequence). V dropped 3 bases and J dropped 2 bases, with 8 bases sitting between them. The CDR3 has 13 residues. The CDR3 nucleotides read TGTGCCAGCAGCTGGACAGAAAACTATGGCTACACCTTC. Amino acid sequence: CASSWTENYGYTF.

This clonotype was detected a few times. This chain joins TRBV7-9 and TRBJ2-7; 9 bases map to TRBD2. In germline, CDR1 is SEHNR, CDR2 FQNEAQ (reference sequence). The CDR3 contains 13 residues. V dropped 5 bases and J dropped 4; count of bases not matched to a gene: 3. This chain's CDR3 is CASSRLAEYEQYF. The CDR3 nucleotides read TGTGCCAGCAGCCGACTAGCGGAGTACGAGCAGTACTTC.

This clonotype occurred a few times. V usage is TRBV18 and J usage is TRBJ2-6; D remains unclear. Germline CDR1 is KGHSH and CDR2 is LQKENI. CDR3 length: 15 residues. V lost 2 bases and J lost 0, with 5 bases in between. CDR3 sequence: CASSPVSSGANVLTF. CDR3 DNA: TGTGCCAGCTCACCAGTGAGCTCTGGGGCCAACGTCCTGACTTTC.

This clonotype came up many times. The chain couples TRBV6-2 or TRBV6-3 to TRBJ1-5; TRBD1 is a possible D gene (5 bases). V dropped 0 bases and J dropped 0 bases, with 18 bases sitting between them. CDR3 size: 19 residues. Germline CDR1 is MNHEY and CDR2 is SVGEGT. The CDR3, as DNA: TGTGCCAGCAGTTACTCACCCCGGGGCAGCCCCGTTAGCAATCAGCCCCAGCATTTT. The encoded protein is CASSYSPRGSPVSNQPQHF.

The CDR3 DNA reads as TGTGCCAGCAGTTTCGGCGGGGGGGCTATGGAGACCCAGTACTTC. It codes for CASSFGGGAMETQYF. The chain couples TRBV12-3 or TRBV12-4 to TRBJ2-5, with TRBD2 identical over 9 bases. Losses at the gene ends were 3 bases for V and 5 bases for J; bases not matched to a gene: 7. This CDR3 is built from 15 residues.